This section outlines one TCR beta chain sequence together with its context. Its antigen is not identified. Sequencing used immunoSEQ multiplex PCR; TCRdb keeps in-frame clones, though not all of them. The data contain 100,000 or so clones, 87% of them singletons. This sample is part of a study of T cell responses to AZD1222 COVID-19 vaccine. Findings of the study overall: Receipt of two AZD1222 doses was followed by a rise in Spike-specific TCR breadth and depth.

There are 15 residues in the CDR3. Germline V CDR1 and CDR2: SNHLY, FYNNEI. With 5 bases clipped from V and 0 bases from J, the junction kept 1 base outside the gene matches. The source is an adult who received the AZD1222 COVID-19 vaccine. The V gene is TRBV2, the J gene TRBJ2-1, with 10 bases lining up with TRBD2. The sample was peripheral blood, taken 28 days after the second AZD1222 dose. Written as DNA, the CDR3 is TGTGCCAGCAGTTTAGCGGGGGGCTCCTACAATGAGCAGTTCTTC. It encodes CASSLAGGSYNEQFF.